These 17 T cell receptor beta chains share one sample of origin, sequenced in a study of technical replicates of blood from a few donors. Measured with immunoSEQ multiplex PCR; TCRdb has only the in-frame clones, and not every one. The sample has tens of thousands of clones; around 94% are singletons. Specimen: T cells isolated from PBMCs. The receptors were sampled from a human donor in good health.

The chain couples TRBV6-5 to TRBJ2-2; 8 bases are shared with TRBD1. CDR3 size: 15 residues. The trim removed 5 bases at V and 4 bases at J, leaving 6 bases unmatched. CDR1 MNHEY and CDR2 SVGAGI come from the germline V gene. The CDR3 reads CASSRGQGPTGELFF. In DNA form, the CDR3 reads TGTGCCAGCAGTCGCGGACAGGGCCCCACCGGGGAGCTGTTTTTT.

The chain employs TRBV21-1 and TRBJ2-7; the table's D call, TRBD2, was not checked against the DNA. TRBV21-1 is reported as a pseudogene. There are 16 residues in the CDR3. The CDR3 is CASSKNDTSGWCEQYF. The CDR3 DNA sequence: TGTGCCAGCAGCAAAAATGACACTAGCGGTTGGTGCGAGCAGTACTTC.

The gene calls are TRBV5-6 and TRBJ1-1, with D possibly TRBD1 on 5 matching bases. Germline V lookup: CDR1 SGHDT, CDR2 YYEEEE. Between the trimmed V and J ends, which lost 0 bases and 11 bases, there was a span of 14 bases. The CDR3 extends over 13 amino acids. CDR3 coding DNA: TGTGCCAGCAGCTTGGAGGCGGGGTCAGGGGCTTTCTTT. As protein: CASSLEAGSGAFF. The variable domain in full, completed from reference TRBV5-6 and TRBJ1-1, reads DAGVTQSPTHLIKTRGQQVTLRCSPKSGHDTVSWYQQALGQGPQFIFQYYEEEERQRGNFPDRFSGHQFPNYSSELNVNALLLGDSALYLCASSLEAGSGAFFGQGTRLTVV.

The chain uses TRBV30 and TRBJ1-1, with a weak D call TRBD1 (5 bases). From germline, CDR1 is GTSNPN and CDR2 SVGIG (reference sequence). V lost 3 bases and J lost 4, with 12 bases in between. The CDR3 consists of 13 residues. The CDR3 reads CAWRFRVATEAFF. The CDR3 nucleotides are TGTGCCTGGAGGTTCAGGGTCGCCACTGAAGCTTTCTTT.

V and J are TRBV27 and TRBJ1-2; D is possibly TRBD1 (6 bases). There are 12 residues in the CDR3. V lost 6 bases and J lost 8, with 13 bases in between. Germline CDR1 and CDR2: MNHEY and SMNVEV (reference sequence). The CDR3 sequence: CASSETGMGYTF. The DNA of the CDR3 is TGTGCCAGCAGCGAGACAGGAATGGGCTACACCTTC.

The J gene is TRBJ2-3, the V gene TRBV10-1; 10 positions match TRBD2. The CDR3 is 16 residues long. CDR1 and CDR2 (germline): WNHNN, SYGVQD (reference sequence). Trimming removed 6 bases from V and 4 bases from J; junction bases left unmatched: 10. The CDR3 is CASSGPSSGRADTQYF. Written as DNA, the CDR3 is TGCGCCAGCAGCGGACCCTCTAGCGGGAGAGCAGATACGCAGTATTTT.

The chain couples TRBV7-9 to TRBJ2-7; a weak D match, TRBD1 (5 bases). V lost 3 bases to trimming and J lost 2 bases, with 23 bases between them. From germline, CDR1 is SEHNR and CDR2 FQNEAQ (reference sequence). The CDR3 is made up of 18 amino acids. The chain's CDR3 is CASSFPGKSSSLPYEQYF. DNA for the CDR3: TGTGCCAGCAGCTTCCCAGGGAAATCCTCCTCCCTTCCCTACGAGCAGTACTTC.

This chain links TRBV27 with TRBJ2-5; 8 nucleotides align to TRBD1. In germline, CDR1 is MNHEY, CDR2 SMNVEV (reference sequence). CDR3 length equals 14 residues. V lost 5 bases, J lost 3 bases, and 5 bases stayed unmatched. The CDR3 DNA reads as TGTGCCAGCAGTGACCTGGGACAGGAAGAGACCCAGTACTTC. This gives the protein CASSDLGQEETQYF.

The rearrangement links TRBV2 to TRBJ2-3; 10 nucleotides agree with TRBD2. The CDR3 loop spans 15 amino acids. With 4 bases clipped from V and 4 bases from J, the junction kept 5 bases outside the gene matches. CDR1 is SNHLY, CDR2 FYNNEI, per germline. CDR3 DNA sequence: TGTGCCAGCAGTGTACTAGCGGGACTTGCAGATACGCAGTATTTT. It encodes CASSVLAGLADTQYF.

V and J are TRBV9 and TRBJ2-2; 7 bases line up with TRBD1. This CDR3 region has 16 residues. V was clipped by 1 base and J by 2 bases; unmatched bases: 5. Germline V CDR1 and CDR2: SGDLS, YYNGEE. CDR3 sequence reads: CASSVSGTANTGELFF. CDR3 coding DNA: TGTGCCAGCAGCGTAAGTGGGACAGCCAACACCGGGGAGCTGTTTTTT.

CDR3 sequence reads: CASTLTGGAENTEAFF. The CDR3 DNA reads TGTGCCAGCACCCTTACGGGGGGGGCAGAGAACACTGAAGCTTTCTTT. The chain carries TRBV28 and TRBJ1-1; D is possibly TRBD1 (6 bases). Germline assignment: CDR1 MDHEN and CDR2 SYDVKM. The CDR3 contains 16 residues. V was clipped by 7 bases and J by 1 base, with 19 bases between them.

V gene TRBV9 combines with J gene TRBJ2-7; maybe TRBD2 (7 bases). CDR1 and CDR2 (germline): SGDLS, YYNGEE. The length of the CDR3 is 17 residues. V shed 9 bases and J shed 3 bases, with 28 bases lying between them. The CDR3 coding sequence is TGTGCCACGATAAGGGGGGGAGAGAGCCACTCGCTCTACGAGCAGTACTTC. It specifies CATIRGGESHSLYEQYF.

The chain uses TRBV27 and TRBJ1-5; D gene ambiguous. Germline values: CDR1 MNHEY, CDR2 SMNVEV (reference sequence). There are 12 residues in the CDR3. Trimming shortened V by 3 bases and J by 6 bases, and 6 bases separated the two germline ends. The CDR3 DNA reads as TGTGCCAGCAGTTTTCGGGGTCAGCCCCAGCATTTT. The encoded protein is CASSFRGQPQHF.

The gene calls are TRBV5-6 and TRBJ2-1; D is possibly TRBD2 (5 bases). CDR1 and CDR2 (germline): SGHDT, YYEEEE. There are 12 residues in the CDR3. Trimming stripped 6 bases from V and 7 bases from J, with 11 bases between. Here the CDR3 reads CASKGWENEQFF. CDR3 bases: TGTGCCAGCAAAGGGTGGGAGAATGAGCAGTTCTTC.

This clone has just one count. The rearrangement links TRBV11-3 to TRBJ2-2; 7 bases align to TRBD2. CDR1 is SGHNT, CDR2 YENEEA, per germline. This CDR3 comprises 15 residues. The J segment lost 1 base and the V segment lost 1 base, leaving 0 bases of the junction unmatched. The CDR3 loop reads CASSLASGNTGELFF. CDR3 coding DNA: TGTGCCAGCAGCTTAGCTAGCGGGAACACCGGGGAGCTGTTTTTT.

This clone was detected only once. The rearrangement uses TRBV4-3 and TRBJ1-2; D may be TRBD1 (6 bases). Per germline, CDR1 LGHNA and CDR2 YSLEER. V was trimmed by 0 bases and J by 3 bases, leaving 11 bases between them. The CDR3 covers 15 residues. CDR3 protein: CASSQENRVDYGYTF. CDR3 coding DNA: TGCGCCAGCAGCCAAGAAAACAGGGTTGACTATGGCTACACCTTC.

This chain links TRBV28 with TRBJ2-7; D might be TRBD1 (5 bases). The CDR3 extends over 13 amino acids. V dropped 7 bases and J dropped 2 bases, with 12 bases sitting between them. Germline values: CDR1 MDHEN, CDR2 SYDVKM. The CDR3 region has the DNA TGTGCCAGCACTTCCGGACAAACCTACGAGCAGTACTTC. Residues: CASTSGQTYEQYF.